The 5 T cell receptor beta chains reported below all come from one sample, sequenced in a study of cytomegalovirus exposure and HLA in healthy donors. The PCR was carried out with 60 Vbeta primers and 13 Jbeta primers. Measured with immunoSEQ multiplex PCR; TCRdb has only the in-frame clones, and not every one. Counted here are roughly 100,000 clones, approximately 84% occurring once; the ten biggest clones make up around 5.6%. The sequenced sample consisted of PBMCs. Receptors were obtained from a woman under 30 in good health and CMV-seropositive.

This clone has ten or more counts. The chain joins TRBV5-4 to TRBJ2-5; 7 bases line up with TRBD1. V dropped 4 bases and J dropped 1; count of bases not matched to a gene: 4. This CDR3 has 14 residues. From germline, CDR1 is SGHNT and CDR2 YYREEE (reference sequence). The CDR3, as DNA: TGTGCCAGCAGCCGACAGGGCTCCCAAGAGACCCAGTACTTC. This translates into CASSRQGSQETQYF.

V and J are TRBV5-6 and TRBJ1-2, with a possible D match to TRBD1 (6 bases). The CDR3 contains 13 residues. CDR1 and CDR2 from the germline V gene are SGHDT and YYEEEE. Trimming took 4 bases from V and 3 from J, leaving 10 bases between them. The CDR3 protein is CASSPGQDYGYTF. For the CDR3, the DNA is TGTGCCAGCAGCCCGGGACAAGACTATGGCTACACCTTC. The whole variable domain, filled in from reference TRBV5-6 and TRBJ1-2, reads DAGVTQSPTHLIKTRGQQVTLRCSPKSGHDTVSWYQQALGQGPQFIFQYYEEEERQRGNFPDRFSGHQFPNYSSELNVNALLLGDSALYLCASSPGQDYGYTFGSGTRLTVV.

CDR3 protein: CASTHGAGGSYNEQFF. For the CDR3, the DNA is TGTGCCAGCACTCACGGAGCGGGAGGGTCCTACAATGAGCAGTTCTTC. J is TRBJ2-1 and V is TRBV6-6; TRBD2 matches 10 bases. The CDR3 extends over 16 amino acids. Germline values: CDR1 MNHNY, CDR2 SVGAGI (reference sequence). V was pared by 7 bases and J by 1 base, with 7 bases of the junction left unmatched.

This sequence joins TRBV28 and TRBJ2-5, with 8 bases that match TRBD1. Germline V gene lookup returns CDR1 MDHEN and CDR2 SYDVKM. Trimming cost V 5 bases and J 1 base; bases outside gene matches: 9. This CDR3 is 16 amino acids long. CDR3 amino acids: CASSIQGAAFQETQYF. CDR3 DNA sequence: TGTGCCAGCAGTATCCAGGGGGCGGCCTTCCAAGAGACCCAGTACTTC.

This rearrangement joins TRBV19 to TRBJ2-1; TRBD2 agrees at 7 bases. After removal of 1 base from V and 5 bases from J, the junction contained 2 bases not matched to a gene. Germline CDR1 and CDR2: LNHDA and SQIVND (reference sequence). This CDR3 region has 14 residues. The DNA of the CDR3 is TGTGCCAGTAGTATAGCGGGAGGTAACAATGAGCAGTTCTTC. The encoded protein is CASSIAGGNNEQFF.